Given below is one TCR beta chain in context. Antigen: not known. The junction departs from the called germline gene at one end, perhaps through a read error. The entry originates in a study of glioma-infiltrating T cells. For the study at large: Low-grade gliomas were grade II; glioblastomas were grade IV at initial diagnosis. Blood libraries targeted about 4- to 11-fold coverage of roughly 1 million T cells.

Amplification of TCR alpha and beta CDR3 regions from RNA used iRepertoire nested multiplex PCR. From the multiplex PCR reads, TCRdb called clonotypes with MiXCR, one entry per CDR3 protein. Seen here are more than 350,000 distinct CDR3 sequences, around 38% observed once, and the top ten hold more than 10%. The CDR3 loop spans 16 amino acids. Germline-derived CDR1 and CDR2 are MNHEY and SVGEGT. Points from the study as a whole: Shared blood CDR3 signature motifs marked patients with low tissue-blood divergence. Tissue-blood divergence was below expectation in non-neoplastic patients, above in gliomas.

The chain combines TRBV6-2 or TRBV6-3 with TRBJ2-7; unclear D gene. Sequenced sample: glioma tissue, nonneoplastic brain tissue, or PBMCs (not recorded which). The receptor was isolated from a human donor with low-grade glioma or glioblastoma, undergoing nonglioma brain surgery, or in good health (not recorded which). In nucleotides, the CDR3 is TGTGCCAGCAGTCCCATCGGACGGCAGGCCTACAACGAGCAGTGCTTC. Protein: CASSPIGRQAYNEQCF.